This T cell receptor (beta chain) appears in the sequencing data of a study of T cells in lung cancer brain metastases. Assay used: immunoSEQ multiplex PCR; TCRdb lists only in-frame clones, some missing. The sample holds 2,000 to 2,500 clones, 75% to 95% seen once. The CDR3 has 14 amino acids. Germline trimming cut 6 bases from V and 7 bases from J; bases unmatched to any gene: 5. The germline V gene encodes CDR1 SEHNR and CDR2 FQNEAQ (reference sequence). A word on this clone: Its antigen remains unidentified.

Study-wide results and caveats: The complete infiltrating T cell repertoire may not have been retrieved from FFPE.

This clonotype was obtained from a man in his sixties or seventies with non-small cell lung cancer that had spread to the brain. The rearrangement joins TRBV7-9 to TRBJ2-4; 11 bases are shared with TRBD1. Sequenced sample: tumor tissue from a brain metastasis. The CDR3 sequence: CASRPGQGANIQYF. CDR3 DNA: TGTGCCAGCAGACCAGGACAGGGGGCCAACATTCAGTACTTC.